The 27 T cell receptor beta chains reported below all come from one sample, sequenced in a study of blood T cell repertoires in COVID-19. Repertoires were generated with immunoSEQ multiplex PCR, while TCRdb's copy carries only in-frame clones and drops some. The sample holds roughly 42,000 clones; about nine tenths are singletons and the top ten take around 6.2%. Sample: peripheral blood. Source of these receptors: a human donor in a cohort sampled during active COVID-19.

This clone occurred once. DNA of the CDR3: TGTGCTAGTCTCGAGACGGGATTCGGGGGAGAGACCCAGTACTTC. Residues: CASLETGFGGETQYF. The chain is built from TRBV12-5 and TRBJ2-5, with D perhaps matching TRBD2 (6 bases). CDR1 is LGHNT and CDR2 is FRNRAP in the germline V gene. The CDR3 is 15 amino acids. Trimming removed 8 bases at V and 4 bases at J, with 20 bases between.

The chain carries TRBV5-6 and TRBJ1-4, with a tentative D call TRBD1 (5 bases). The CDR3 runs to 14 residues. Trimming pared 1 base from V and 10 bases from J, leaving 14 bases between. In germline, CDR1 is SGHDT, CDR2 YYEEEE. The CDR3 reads CASSLRTSGGKLFF. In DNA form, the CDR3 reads TGTGCCAGCAGCTTGCGGACCTCGGGGGGAAAACTGTTTTTT.

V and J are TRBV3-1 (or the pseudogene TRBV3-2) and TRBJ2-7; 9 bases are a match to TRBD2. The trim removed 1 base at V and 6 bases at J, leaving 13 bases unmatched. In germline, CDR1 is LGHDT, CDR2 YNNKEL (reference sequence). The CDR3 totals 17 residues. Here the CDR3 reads CASSQGGVSGRIGEQYF. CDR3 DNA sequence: TGTGCCAGCAGCCAAGGGGGAGTCAGCGGGAGGATCGGCGAGCAGTACTTC.

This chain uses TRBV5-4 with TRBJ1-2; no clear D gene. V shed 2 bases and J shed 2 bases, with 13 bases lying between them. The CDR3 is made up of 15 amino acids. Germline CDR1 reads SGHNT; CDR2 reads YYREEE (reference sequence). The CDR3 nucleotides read TGTGCCAGCAGCTTTTTGACGGGGAGCAACTATGGCTACACCTTC. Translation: CASSFLTGSNYGYTF.

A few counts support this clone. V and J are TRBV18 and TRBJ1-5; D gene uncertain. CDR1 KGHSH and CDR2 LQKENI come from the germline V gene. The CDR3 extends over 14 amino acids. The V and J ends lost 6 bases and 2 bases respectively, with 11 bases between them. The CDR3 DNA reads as TGTGCCAGCTCCGCCGGGGAAGGCAATCAGCCCCAGCATTTT. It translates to CASSAGEGNQPQHF.

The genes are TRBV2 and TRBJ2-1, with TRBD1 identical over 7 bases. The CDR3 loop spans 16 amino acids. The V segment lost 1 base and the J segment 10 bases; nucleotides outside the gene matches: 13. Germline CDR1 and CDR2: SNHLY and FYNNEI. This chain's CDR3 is CASSEVDRGPRAEQFF. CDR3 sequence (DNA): TGTGCCAGCAGTGAAGTAGATAGGGGGCCCCGGGCGGAGCAGTTCTTC.

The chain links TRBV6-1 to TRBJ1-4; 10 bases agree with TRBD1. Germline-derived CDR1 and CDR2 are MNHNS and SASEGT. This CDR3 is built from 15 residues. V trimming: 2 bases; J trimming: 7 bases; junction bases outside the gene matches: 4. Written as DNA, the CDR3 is TGTGCCAGCAGTGAATCGACAGGGGGCCTTGAAAAACTGTTTTTT. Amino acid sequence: CASSESTGGLEKLFF.

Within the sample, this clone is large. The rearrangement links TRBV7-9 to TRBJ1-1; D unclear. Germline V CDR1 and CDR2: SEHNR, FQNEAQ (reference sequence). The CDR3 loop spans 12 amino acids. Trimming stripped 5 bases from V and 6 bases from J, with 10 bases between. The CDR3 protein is CASSPRGAEAFF. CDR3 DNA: TGTGCCAGCAGCCCCCGAGGCGCTGAAGCTTTCTTT.

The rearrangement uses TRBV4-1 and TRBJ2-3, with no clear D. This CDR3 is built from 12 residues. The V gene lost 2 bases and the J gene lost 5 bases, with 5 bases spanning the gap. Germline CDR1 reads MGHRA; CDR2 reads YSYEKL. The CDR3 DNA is TGCGCCAGCAGCCAATTAGTAGATACGCAGTATTTT. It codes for CASSQLVDTQYF.

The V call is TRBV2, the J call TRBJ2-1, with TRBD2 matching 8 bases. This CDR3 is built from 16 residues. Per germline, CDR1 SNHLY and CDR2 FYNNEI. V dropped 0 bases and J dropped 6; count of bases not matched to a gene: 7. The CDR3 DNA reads TGTGCCAGCAGTGAAGCGCTTATAGCGGGGTCCAATGAGCAGTTCTTC. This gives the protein CASSEALIAGSNEQFF.

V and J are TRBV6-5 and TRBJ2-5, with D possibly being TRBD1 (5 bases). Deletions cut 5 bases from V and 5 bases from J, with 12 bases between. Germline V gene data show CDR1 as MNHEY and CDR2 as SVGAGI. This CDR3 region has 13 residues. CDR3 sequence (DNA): TGTGCCAGCAGTCGCAGGGTCGGGGAGACCCAGTACTTC. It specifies CASSRRVGETQYF.

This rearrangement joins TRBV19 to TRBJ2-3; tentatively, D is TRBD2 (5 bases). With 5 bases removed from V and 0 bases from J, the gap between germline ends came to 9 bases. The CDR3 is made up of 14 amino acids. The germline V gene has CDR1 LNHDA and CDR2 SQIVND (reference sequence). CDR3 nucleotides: TGTGCCAGTAGTGGTCGCGGGAGCACAGATACGCAGTATTTT. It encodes CASSGRGSTDTQYF.

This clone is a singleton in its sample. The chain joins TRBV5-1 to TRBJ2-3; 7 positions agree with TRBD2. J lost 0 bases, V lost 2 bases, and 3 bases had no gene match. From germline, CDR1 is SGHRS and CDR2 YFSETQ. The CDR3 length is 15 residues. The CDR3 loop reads CASSFWGGSTDTQYF. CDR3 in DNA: TGCGCCAGCAGCTTTTGGGGGGGAAGCACAGATACGCAGTATTTT. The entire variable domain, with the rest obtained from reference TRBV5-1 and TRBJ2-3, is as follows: KAGVTQTPRYLIKTRGQQVTLSCSPISGHRSVSWYQQTPGQGLQFLFEYFSETQRNKGNFPGRFSGRQFSNSRSEMNVSTLELGDSALYLCASSFWGGSTDTQYFGPGTRLTVL.

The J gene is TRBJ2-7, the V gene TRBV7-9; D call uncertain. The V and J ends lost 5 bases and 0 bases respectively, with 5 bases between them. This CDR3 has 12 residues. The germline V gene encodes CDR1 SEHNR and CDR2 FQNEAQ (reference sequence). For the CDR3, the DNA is TGTGCCAGCAGCCCCAGCTCCTACGAGCAGTACTTC. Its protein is CASSPSSYEQYF.

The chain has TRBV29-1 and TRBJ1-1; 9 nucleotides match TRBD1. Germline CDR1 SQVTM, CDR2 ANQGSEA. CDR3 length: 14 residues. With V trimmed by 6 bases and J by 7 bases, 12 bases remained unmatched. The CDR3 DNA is TGCAGCGTCGGCGGGGCAAACAGGGGGCTTGAAGCTTTCTTT. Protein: CSVGGANRGLEAFF. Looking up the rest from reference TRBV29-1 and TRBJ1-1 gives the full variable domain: SAVISQKPSRDICQRGTSLTIQCQVDSQVTMMFWYRQQPGQSLTLIATANQGSEATYESGFVIDKFPISRPNLTFSTLTVSNMSPEDSSIYLCSVGGANRGLEAFFGQGTRLTVV.

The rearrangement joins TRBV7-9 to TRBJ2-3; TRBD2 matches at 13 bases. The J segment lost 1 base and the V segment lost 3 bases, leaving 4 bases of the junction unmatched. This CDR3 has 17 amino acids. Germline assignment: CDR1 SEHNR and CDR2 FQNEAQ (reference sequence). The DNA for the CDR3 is TGTGCCAGCAGCTTGGGACTAGCGGGAAGGGGCACAGATACGCAGTATTTT. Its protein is CASSLGLAGRGTDTQYF. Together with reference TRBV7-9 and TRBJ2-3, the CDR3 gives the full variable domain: DTGVSQNPRHKITKRGQNVTFRCDPISEHNRLYWYRQTLGQGPEFLTYFQNEAQLEKSRLLSDRFSAERPKGSFSTLEIQRTEQGDSAMYLCASSLGLAGRGTDTQYFGPGTRLTVL.

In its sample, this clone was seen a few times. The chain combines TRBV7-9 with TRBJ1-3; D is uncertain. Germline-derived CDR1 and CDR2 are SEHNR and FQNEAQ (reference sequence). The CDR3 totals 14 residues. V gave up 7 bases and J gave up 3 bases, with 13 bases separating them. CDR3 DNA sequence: TGTGCCAGCACCTCGGTGATTAGTGGAAACACCATATATTTT. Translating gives CASTSVISGNTIYF.

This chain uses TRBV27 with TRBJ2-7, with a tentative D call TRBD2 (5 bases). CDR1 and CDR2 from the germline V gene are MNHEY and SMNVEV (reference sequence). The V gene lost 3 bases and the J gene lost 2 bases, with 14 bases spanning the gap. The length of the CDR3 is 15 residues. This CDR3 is CASSLGRGGTYEQYF. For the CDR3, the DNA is TGTGCCAGCAGTTTGGGTCGGGGTGGTACCTACGAGCAGTACTTC.

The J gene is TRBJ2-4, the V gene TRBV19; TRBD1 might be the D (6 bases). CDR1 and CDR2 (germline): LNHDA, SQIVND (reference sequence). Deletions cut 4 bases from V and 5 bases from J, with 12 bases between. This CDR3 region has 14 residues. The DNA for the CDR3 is TGTGCCAGTAGTACGTCGGACAGCCAAAACATTCAGTACTTC. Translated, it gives CASSTSDSQNIQYF.

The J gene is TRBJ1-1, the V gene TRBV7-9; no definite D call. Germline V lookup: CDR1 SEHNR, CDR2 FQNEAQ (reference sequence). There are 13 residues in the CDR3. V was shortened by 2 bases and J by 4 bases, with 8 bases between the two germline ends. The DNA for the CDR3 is TGTGCCAGCAGCTTAAGGGAGGGCACTGAAGCTTTCTTT. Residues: CASSLREGTEAFF.

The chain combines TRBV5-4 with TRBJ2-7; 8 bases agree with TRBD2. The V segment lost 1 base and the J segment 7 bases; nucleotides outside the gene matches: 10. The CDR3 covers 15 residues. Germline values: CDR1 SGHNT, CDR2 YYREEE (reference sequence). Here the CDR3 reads CASSLRGSGAEEQYF. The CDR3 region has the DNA TGTGCCAGCAGCTTGCGTGGTAGCGGGGCCGAAGAGCAGTACTTC.

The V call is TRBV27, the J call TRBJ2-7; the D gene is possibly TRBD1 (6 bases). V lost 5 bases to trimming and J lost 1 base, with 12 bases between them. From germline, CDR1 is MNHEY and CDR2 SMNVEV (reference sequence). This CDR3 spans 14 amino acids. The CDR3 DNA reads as TGTGCCAGCAGTGCCGACAGGAATTCCTACGAGCAGTACTTC. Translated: CASSADRNSYEQYF.

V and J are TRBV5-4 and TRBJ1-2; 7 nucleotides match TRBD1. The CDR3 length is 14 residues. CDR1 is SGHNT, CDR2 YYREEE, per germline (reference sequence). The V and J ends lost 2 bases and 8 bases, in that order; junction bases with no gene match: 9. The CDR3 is CASSFPGQQWGYTF. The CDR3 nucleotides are TGTGCCAGCAGCTTTCCGGGACAGCAGTGGGGCTACACCTTC.

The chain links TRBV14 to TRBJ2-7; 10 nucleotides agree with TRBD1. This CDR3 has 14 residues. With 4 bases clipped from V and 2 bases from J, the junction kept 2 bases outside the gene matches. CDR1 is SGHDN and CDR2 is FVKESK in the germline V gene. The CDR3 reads CASSPGQGAYEQYF. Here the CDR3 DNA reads TGTGCCAGCAGCCCCGGACAGGGGGCCTACGAGCAGTACTTC.

The DNA of the CDR3 is TGTGCCAGCAGTTTAAACCAGCGTGGGGGCCCTGAGCAGTTCTTC. Translation gives CASSLNQRGGPEQFF. This chain joins TRBV27 and TRBJ2-1; the D gene is possibly TRBD1 (6 bases). CDR1 is MNHEY, CDR2 SMNVEV, per germline (reference sequence). The CDR3 totals 15 residues. V lost 2 bases to trimming and J lost 9 bases, with 17 bases between them.

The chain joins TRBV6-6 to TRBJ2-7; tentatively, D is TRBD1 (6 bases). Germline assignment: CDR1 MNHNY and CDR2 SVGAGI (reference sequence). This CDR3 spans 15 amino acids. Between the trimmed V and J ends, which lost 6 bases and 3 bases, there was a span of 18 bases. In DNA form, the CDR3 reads TGTGCCAGCAGCCCGTCAGGGGACCGTCACTACGAGCAGTACTTC. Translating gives CASSPSGDRHYEQYF.

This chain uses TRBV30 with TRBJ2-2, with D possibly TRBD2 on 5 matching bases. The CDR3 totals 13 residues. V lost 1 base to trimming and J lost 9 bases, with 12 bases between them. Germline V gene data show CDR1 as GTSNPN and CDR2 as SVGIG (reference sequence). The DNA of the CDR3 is TGTGCCTGGAGTGACATCATCGGGAGGGAGCTGTTTTTT. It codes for CAWSDIIGRELFF.